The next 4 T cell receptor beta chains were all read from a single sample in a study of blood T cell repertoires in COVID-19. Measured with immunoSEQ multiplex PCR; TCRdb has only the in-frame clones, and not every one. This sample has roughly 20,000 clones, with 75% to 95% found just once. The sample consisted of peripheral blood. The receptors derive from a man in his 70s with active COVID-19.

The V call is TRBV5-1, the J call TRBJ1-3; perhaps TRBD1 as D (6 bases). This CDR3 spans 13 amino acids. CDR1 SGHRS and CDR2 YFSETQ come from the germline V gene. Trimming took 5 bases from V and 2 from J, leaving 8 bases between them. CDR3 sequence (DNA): TGCGCCAGCAGTAGGGACACTGGAAACACCATATATTTT. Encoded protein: CASSRDTGNTIYF.

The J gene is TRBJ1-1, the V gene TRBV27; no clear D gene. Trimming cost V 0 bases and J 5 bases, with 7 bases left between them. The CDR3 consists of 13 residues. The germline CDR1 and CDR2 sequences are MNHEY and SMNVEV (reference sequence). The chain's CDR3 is CASSLSRGTEAFF. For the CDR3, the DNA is TGTGCCAGCAGTTTATCGCGAGGAACTGAAGCTTTCTTT.

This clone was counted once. The CDR3 is CASSFPTGMSSEAFF. CDR3 coding DNA: TGTGCCAGCAGTTTTCCAACGGGGATGAGTTCTGAAGCTTTCTTT. This chain joins TRBV28 and TRBJ1-1; D remains ambiguous. Trimming cost V 3 bases and J 6 bases, with 17 bases left between them. This CDR3 spans 15 amino acids. The germline gives CDR1 MDHEN, CDR2 SYDVKM.

CDR3 loop: CASSPSARSYNEQFF. DNA of the CDR3: TGCGCCAGCAGCCCTAGCGCCCGCTCCTACAATGAGCAGTTCTTC. V and J are TRBV5-1 and TRBJ2-1; a possible D gene is TRBD2 (6 bases). The V and J ends lost 4 bases and 0 bases respectively, with 11 bases between them. From germline, CDR1 is SGHRS and CDR2 YFSETQ. The CDR3 extends over 15 amino acids.